Sequencing of this T cell receptor beta chain was carried out in a study of T cell responses to AZD1222 COVID-19 vaccine. Notes on the study in general: Reports indicate that nearly half of spike-specific TCRs are directed at unmutated variant regions. White British people made up most donors, females outnumbered males, and clonal diversity was possibly underestimated.

Data came from immunoSEQ multiplex PCR; TCRdb stores just in-frame clones and leaves some out. In the table there are some 150,000 clones, around 85% of which are singletons. The CDR3 is 15 residues long. The trim removed 2 bases at V and 3 bases at J, leaving 7 bases unmatched. In germline, CDR1 is KGHSH, CDR2 LQKENI. Regarding this clone: Its specificity is not known.

The source of this sequence is an adult who had recovered from COVID-19. Material: peripheral blood, obtained after recovery from COVID-19. V gene TRBV18 combines with J gene TRBJ2-7, with TRBD1 matching 7 bases. The CDR3 DNA reads as TGTGCCAGCTCACCAGAAGCCCGACAGGGCTACGAGCAGTACTTC. Its protein is CASSPEARQGYEQYF.